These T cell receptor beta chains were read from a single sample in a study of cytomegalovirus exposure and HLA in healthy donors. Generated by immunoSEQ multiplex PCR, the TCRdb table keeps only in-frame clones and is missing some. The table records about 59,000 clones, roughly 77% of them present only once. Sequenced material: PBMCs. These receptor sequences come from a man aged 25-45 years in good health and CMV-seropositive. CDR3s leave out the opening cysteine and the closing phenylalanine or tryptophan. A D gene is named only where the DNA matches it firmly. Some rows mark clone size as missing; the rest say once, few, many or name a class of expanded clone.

CDR3: ASNRRDSQQETQY
J: TRBJ2-5
size: .
D: TRBD1
V: TRBV9

CDR3: ASSHQGENTEAF
J: TRBJ1-1
size: few
D: TRBD1
V: TRBV4-3

CDR3: ASGQFNQPQH
J: TRBJ1-5
size: few
D: .
V: TRBV7-3

CDR3: ASSETGGREQY
J: TRBJ2-7
size: few
D: TRBD2
V: TRBV2

CDR3: SGGAGGTYEQY
J: TRBJ2-7
size: once
D: .
V: TRBV29-1

CDR3: ASSYTGQLYEQY
J: TRBJ2-7
size: .
D: .
V: TRBV28

CDR3: AWGGTGGRYYEQY
J: TRBJ2-7
size: .
D: TRBD1
V: TRBV30

CDR3: ASSLVGGGAQETQY
J: TRBJ2-5
size: once
D: TRBD2
V: TRBV11-1

CDR3: ASTNVPGGRQF
J: TRBJ2-1
size: .
D: .
V: TRBV6-5

CDR3: ASSTTGSTDTQY
J: TRBJ2-3
size: few
D: .
V: TRBV5-1

CDR3: ASSSRNTGEGYGYT
J: TRBJ1-2
size: .
D: TRBD1
V: TRBV5-4

CDR3: ASSLSGWGPVGELF
J: TRBJ2-2
size: .
D: .
V: TRBV27

CDR3: ASSQVGGEAF
J: TRBJ1-1
size: .
D: .
V: TRBV4-2

CDR3: AWSAIYNEQF
J: TRBJ2-1
size: .
D: .
V: TRBV30

CDR3: ASSLGGLAGRAKYEQY
J: TRBJ2-7
size: once
D: .
V: TRBV11-2

CDR3: ASSARKGGGELF
J: TRBJ2-2
size: .
D: .
V: TRBV9

CDR3: ASSFGSSTDTQY
J: TRBJ2-3
size: .
D: .
V: TRBV7-8

CDR3: ASSAQGLDTIY
J: TRBJ1-3
size: .
D: .
V: TRBV9

CDR3: ASRLRASGGETQY
J: TRBJ2-5
size: .
D: TRBD2
V: TRBV2

CDR3: ASQRGINEKLF
J: TRBJ1-4
size: .
D: .
V: TRBV7-2

CDR3: ASSPGARMNTEAF
J: TRBJ1-1
size: .
D: .
V: TRBV5-1

CDR3: ASSPWTGRDEQY
J: TRBJ2-7
size: .
D: TRBD1
V: TRBV5-1

CDR3: ASSHDLTGSYEQY
J: TRBJ2-7
size: .
D: .
V: TRBV6-5

CDR3: ASSYRIVTATGELF
J: TRBJ2-2
size: few
D: .
V: TRBV6-5

CDR3: ASSTQRGGLAGELF
J: TRBJ2-2
size: .
D: TRBD1
V: TRBV7-2

CDR3: ASSYSTGGGYT
J: TRBJ1-2
size: .
D: .
V: TRBV6-5

CDR3: AWSVRGSETQY
J: TRBJ2-5
size: .
D: .
V: TRBV30

CDR3: ATSRDGKRVDTQY
J: TRBJ2-3
size: .
D: .
V: TRBV15

CDR3: ASSFYSQGGETQY
J: TRBJ2-5
size: .
D: .
V: TRBV5-1

CDR3: ASSGPGPGQSSYEQY
J: TRBJ2-7
size: few
D: TRBD1
V: TRBV10-1

CDR3: ASSSRDSGELF
J: TRBJ2-2
size: .
D: .
V: TRBV7-3

CDR3: ASSSDTGELF
J: TRBJ2-2
size: few
D: .
V: TRBV7-3

CDR3: ASSPAGFTGELF
J: TRBJ2-2
size: .
D: .
V: TRBV11-2

CDR3: ATTPGLAGRRDTQY
J: TRBJ2-3
size: .
D: TRBD2
V: TRBV2

CDR3: ASSQDSGGAYNEQF
J: TRBJ2-1
size: .
D: TRBD2
V: TRBV4-2

CDR3: ASRGTVVSTDTQY
J: TRBJ2-3
size: .
D: TRBD1
V: TRBV5-1

CDR3: ASSTGQAEQY
J: TRBJ2-7
size: few
D: TRBD1
V: TRBV5-1

CDR3: ASSPKETQY
J: TRBJ2-5
size: .
D: .
V: TRBV18

CDR3: ASSQQGDSGNIQY
J: TRBJ2-4
size: .
D: TRBD1
V: TRBV4-1

CDR3: ASSFRDSGPNTEAF
J: TRBJ1-1
size: few
D: TRBD1
V: TRBV6-6

CDR3: ASSVRGLDNEQF
J: TRBJ2-1
size: few
D: TRBD2
V: TRBV9

CDR3: ASSLGPTGTNTGELF
J: TRBJ2-2
size: .
D: .
V: TRBV11-3